This T cell receptor (beta chain) was sequenced in a study of blood T cell repertoires in COVID-19. Study at large: Researchers got acute and convalescent COVID-19 samples from the United States, Italy and Spain. Sources were T cells, B-cell-depleted T cells, or PBMCs; the material itself was cDNA or gDNA.

Recruitment covered about two dozen US areas and drew participants whose ages spanned roughly 18 to 95 years. Only in-frame clones appear in the TCRdb table, and some are missing; sequencing was by immunoSEQ multiplex PCR. The sample has some 190,000 clones; 80% are singletons. This receptor was obtained from a man between 25 and 39 years old with acute COVID-19. Sequenced sample: PBMCs or T cells enriched from blood (not recorded which).

The CDR3 bases are TGTGCCAGCAGCCCGACTAGCGGCAATGAGCAGTTCTTC. It translates to CASSPTSGNEQFF. The chain employs TRBV5-6 and TRBJ2-1, with 9 bases identical to TRBD2. The V gene's germline CDR1 is SGHDT and CDR2 YYEEEE. V gave up 4 bases and J gave up 6 bases; unmatched junction bases: 2. This CDR3 has 13 residues.